This T cell receptor beta chain is from a study of cytomegalovirus exposure and HLA in healthy donors. Primers included in the PCR were 60 Vbeta and 13 Jbeta primers. The table came from immunoSEQ multiplex PCR; TCRdb's copy has only in-frame clones and leaves some out. The sample carries around 180,000 clones, approximately 75% recorded once. A note on this clone: Antigen unknown.

The V and J ends lost 4 bases and 1 base, in that order; junction bases with no gene match: 5. This CDR3 comprises 15 residues. The germline V gene has CDR1 SGHNT and CDR2 YYREEE (reference sequence). Points from the study as a whole: A later analysis linked a missense variant in DCLRE1C to the trimming of TCR beta V and J genes. A later analysis linked some 17,000 TCR beta sequences to HLA alleles at 0.05 false discovery rate. Earlier analysis yielded a pattern in which most TCR beta V segments were productive about 90% or about 30% of the time. Researchers reported that three CMV-associated chains were confirmed in vitro as CMV antigen-specific.

The TCR sequence derives from a girl aged 5-17 years in good health and CMV-seronegative. The chain joins TRBV5-4 to TRBJ2-3; 8 nucleotides line up with TRBD2. The sequenced material came from PBMCs. CDR3 sequence reads: CASSAGLAGTDTQYF. CDR3 coding DNA: TGTGCCAGCAGCGCCGGACTAGCAGGCACAGATACGCAGTATTTT.